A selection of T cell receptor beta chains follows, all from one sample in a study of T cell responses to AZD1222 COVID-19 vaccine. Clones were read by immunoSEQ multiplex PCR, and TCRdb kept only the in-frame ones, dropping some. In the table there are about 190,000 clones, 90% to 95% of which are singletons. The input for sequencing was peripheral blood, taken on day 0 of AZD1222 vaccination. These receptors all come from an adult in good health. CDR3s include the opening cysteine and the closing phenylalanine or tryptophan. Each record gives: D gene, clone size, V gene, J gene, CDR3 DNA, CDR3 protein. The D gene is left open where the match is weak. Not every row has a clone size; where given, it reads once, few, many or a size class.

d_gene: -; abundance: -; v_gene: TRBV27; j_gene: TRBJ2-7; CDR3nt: TGTGCCAGCAGTTCCCCGCGGGGCGGAACCTACGAGCAGTACTTC; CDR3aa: CASSSPRGGTYEQYF
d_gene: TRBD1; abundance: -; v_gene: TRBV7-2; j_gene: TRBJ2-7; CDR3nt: TGTGCCAGCAGCTCCCGACAGGGGACCTACGAGCAGTACTTC; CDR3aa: CASSSRQGTYEQYF
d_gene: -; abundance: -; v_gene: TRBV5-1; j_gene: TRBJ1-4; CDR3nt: TGCGCCAGCAGCACACGGACCGATGAAAAACTGTTTTTT; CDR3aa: CASSTRTDEKLFF
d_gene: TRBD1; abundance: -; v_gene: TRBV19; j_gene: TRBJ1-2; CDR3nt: TGTGCCAGTAGCCCGGGACAGGGCTATGGCTACACCTTC; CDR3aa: CASSPGQGYGYTF
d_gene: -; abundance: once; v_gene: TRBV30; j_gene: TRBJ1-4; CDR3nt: TGTGCCTGGAGTTCTGCGGGGAAACTGTTTTTT; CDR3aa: CAWSSAGKLFF
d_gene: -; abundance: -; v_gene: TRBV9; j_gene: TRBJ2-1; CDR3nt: TGTGCCAGCAGCGTAGGAATAGGGCCCGACAATGAGCAGTTCTTC; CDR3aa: CASSVGIGPDNEQFF
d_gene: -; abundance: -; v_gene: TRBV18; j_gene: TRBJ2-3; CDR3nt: TGTGCCAGCTCCCTCGACAGGACCGGAGGCACAGATACGCAGTATTTT; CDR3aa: CASSLDRTGGTDTQYF
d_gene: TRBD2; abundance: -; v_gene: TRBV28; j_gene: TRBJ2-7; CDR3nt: TGTGCCAGCATATCAGCGGGAGCCTACGAGCAGTACTTC; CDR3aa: CASISAGAYEQYF
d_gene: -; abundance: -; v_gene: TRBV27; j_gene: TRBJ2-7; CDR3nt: TGTGCCAGCAGGTCACTAGCAACCTACGAGCAGTACTTC; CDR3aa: CASRSLATYEQYF
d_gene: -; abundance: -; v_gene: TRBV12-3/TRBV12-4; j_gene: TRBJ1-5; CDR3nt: TGTGCCAGCAGTTCTAGCGCGTATCAGCCCCAGCATTTT; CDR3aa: CASSSSAYQPQHF
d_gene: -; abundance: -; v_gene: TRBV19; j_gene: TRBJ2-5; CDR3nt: TGTGCCAGTAGTGCTAGCGTAGGGACCCAGTACTTC; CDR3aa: CASSASVGTQYF
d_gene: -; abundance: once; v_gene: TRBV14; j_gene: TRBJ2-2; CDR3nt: TGTGCCAGCAGTCCCTACCTGACCGGAAACACCGGGGAGCTGTTTTTT; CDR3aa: CASSPYLTGNTGELFF
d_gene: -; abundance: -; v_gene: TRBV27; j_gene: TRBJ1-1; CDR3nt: TGTGCCAGCAGTCGCCAGGGACTAGCTTTCTTT; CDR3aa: CASSRQGLAFF
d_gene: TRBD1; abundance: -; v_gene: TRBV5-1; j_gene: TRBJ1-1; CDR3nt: TGCGCCAGCAGCAAACAGGGGGCCTGGGACACTGAAGCTTTCTTT; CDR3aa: CASSKQGAWDTEAFF
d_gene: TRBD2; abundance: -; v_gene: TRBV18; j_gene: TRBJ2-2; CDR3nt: TGTGCCAGCTCACCACTGGGACTAGCGGGAGCGTGGACCGGGGAGCTGTTTTTT; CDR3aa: CASSPLGLAGAWTGELFF
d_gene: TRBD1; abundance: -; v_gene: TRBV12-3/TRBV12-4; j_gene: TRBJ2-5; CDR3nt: TGTGCCAGCAAAAGGACAGGGGTAGAGACCCAGTACTTC; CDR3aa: CASKRTGVETQYF
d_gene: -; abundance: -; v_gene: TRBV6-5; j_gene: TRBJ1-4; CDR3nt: TGTGCCAGTCGGGCCAATAAAGGAAAACTGTTTTTT; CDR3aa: CASRANKGKLFF
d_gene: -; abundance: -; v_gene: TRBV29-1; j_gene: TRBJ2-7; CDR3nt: TGCAGCGTGAGGGGTACCGCCCCCGAGCAGTACTTC; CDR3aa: CSVRGTAPEQYF
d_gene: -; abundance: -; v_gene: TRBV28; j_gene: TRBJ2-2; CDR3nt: TGTGCCAGCCGACAAGACACCGGGGAGCTGTTTTTT; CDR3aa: CASRQDTGELFF
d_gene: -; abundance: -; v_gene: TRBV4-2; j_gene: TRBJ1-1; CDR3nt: TGTGCCAGCAGCCATGTCGGCTATGAAGCTTTCTTT; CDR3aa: CASSHVGYEAFF